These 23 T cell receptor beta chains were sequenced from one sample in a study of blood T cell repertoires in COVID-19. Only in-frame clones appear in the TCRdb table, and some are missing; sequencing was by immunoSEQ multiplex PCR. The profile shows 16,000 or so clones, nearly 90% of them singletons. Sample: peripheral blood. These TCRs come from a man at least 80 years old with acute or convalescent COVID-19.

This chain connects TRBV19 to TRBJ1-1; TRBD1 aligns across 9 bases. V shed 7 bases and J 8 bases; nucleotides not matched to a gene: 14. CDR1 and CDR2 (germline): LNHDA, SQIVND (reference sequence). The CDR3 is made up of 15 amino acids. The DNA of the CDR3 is TGTGCCAGTACTCGTCCGGGACAGGGAACGCCCGAAGCTTTCTTT. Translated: CASTRPGQGTPEAFF.

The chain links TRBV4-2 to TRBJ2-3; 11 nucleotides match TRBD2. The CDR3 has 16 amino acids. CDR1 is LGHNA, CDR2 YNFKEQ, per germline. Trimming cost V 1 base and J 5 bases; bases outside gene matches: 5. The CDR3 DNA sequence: TGTGCCAGCAGCCAAGTTAGCGGGGGGGCGAGAGATACGCAGTATTTT. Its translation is CASSQVSGGARDTQYF.

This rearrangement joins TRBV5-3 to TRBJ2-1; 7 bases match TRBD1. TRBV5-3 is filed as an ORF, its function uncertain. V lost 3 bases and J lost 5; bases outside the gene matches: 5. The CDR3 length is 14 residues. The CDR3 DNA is TGTGCCAGAAGCTGGGGACAGTTGCACAATGAGCAGTTCTTC. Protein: CARSWGQLHNEQFF.

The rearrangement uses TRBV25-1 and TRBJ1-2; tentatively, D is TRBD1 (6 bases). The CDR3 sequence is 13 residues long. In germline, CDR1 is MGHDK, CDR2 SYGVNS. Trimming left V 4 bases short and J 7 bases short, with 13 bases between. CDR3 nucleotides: TGTGCCAGCAGTGCAAACGGGGGGCTTGGCTACACCTTC. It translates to CASSANGGLGYTF.

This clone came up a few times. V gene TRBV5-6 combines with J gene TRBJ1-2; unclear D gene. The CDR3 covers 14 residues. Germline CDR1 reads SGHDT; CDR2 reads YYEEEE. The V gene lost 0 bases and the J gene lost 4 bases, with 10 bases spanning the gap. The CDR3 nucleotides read TGTGCCAGCAGCTTGGGGGCCCTTACCTATGGCTACACCTTC. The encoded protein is CASSLGALTYGYTF.

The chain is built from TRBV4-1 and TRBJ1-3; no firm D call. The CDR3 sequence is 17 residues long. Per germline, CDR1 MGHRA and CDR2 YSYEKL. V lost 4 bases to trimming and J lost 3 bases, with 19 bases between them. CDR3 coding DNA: TGCGCCAGCAGCCCCGAGGGTACCCACGGGATTGGAAACACCATATATTTT. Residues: CASSPEGTHGIGNTIYF.

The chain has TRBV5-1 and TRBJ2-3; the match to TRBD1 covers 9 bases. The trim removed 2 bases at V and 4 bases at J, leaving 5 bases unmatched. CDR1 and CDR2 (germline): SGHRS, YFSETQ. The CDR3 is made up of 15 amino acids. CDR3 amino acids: CASSFSGTGSDTQYF. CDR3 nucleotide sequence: TGCGCCAGCAGCTTTTCCGGGACAGGGTCAGATACGCAGTATTTT.

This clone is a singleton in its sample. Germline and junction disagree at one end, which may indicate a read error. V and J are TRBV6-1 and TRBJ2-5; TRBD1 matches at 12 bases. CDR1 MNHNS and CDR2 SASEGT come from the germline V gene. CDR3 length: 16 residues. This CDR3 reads CAGSQGTGGFGETQYF. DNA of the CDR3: TGTGCCGGCAGTCAAGGGACAGGGGGCTTCGGAGAGACCCAGTACTTC.

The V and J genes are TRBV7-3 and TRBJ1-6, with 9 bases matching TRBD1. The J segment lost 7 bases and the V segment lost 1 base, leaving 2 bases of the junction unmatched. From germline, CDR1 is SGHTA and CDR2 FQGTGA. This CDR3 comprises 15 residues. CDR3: CASSLNGQGNSPLHF. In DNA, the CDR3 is TGTGCCAGCAGCTTAAATGGACAGGGGAATTCACCCCTCCACTTT.

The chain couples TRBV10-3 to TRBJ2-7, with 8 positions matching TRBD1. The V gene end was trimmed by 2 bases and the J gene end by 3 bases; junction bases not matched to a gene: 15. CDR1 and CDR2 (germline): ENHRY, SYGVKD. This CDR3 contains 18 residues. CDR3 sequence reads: CAISEGYFFEDRVYEQYF. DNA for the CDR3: TGTGCCATCAGTGAGGGATATTTTTTTGAGGACAGGGTCTACGAGCAGTACTTC.

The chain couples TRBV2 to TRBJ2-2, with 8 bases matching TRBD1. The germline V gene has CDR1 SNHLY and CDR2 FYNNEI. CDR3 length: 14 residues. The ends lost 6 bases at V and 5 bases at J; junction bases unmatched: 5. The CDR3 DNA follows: TGTGCCAGCAGGGACAGGGTAACAACCGGGGAGCTGTTTTTT. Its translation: CASRDRVTTGELFF.

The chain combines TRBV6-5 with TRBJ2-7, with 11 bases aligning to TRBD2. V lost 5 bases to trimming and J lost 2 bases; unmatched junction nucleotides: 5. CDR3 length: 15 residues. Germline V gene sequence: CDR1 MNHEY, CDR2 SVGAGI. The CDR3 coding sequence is TGTGCCAGCAGTCGAACTAGCGGGAGAGCCTACGAGCAGTACTTC. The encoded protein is CASSRTSGRAYEQYF.

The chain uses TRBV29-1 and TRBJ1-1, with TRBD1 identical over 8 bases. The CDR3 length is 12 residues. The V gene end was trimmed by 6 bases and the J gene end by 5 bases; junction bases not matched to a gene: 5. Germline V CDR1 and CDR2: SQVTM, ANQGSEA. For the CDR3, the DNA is TGCAGCGTAGGACAGGGTCTTACTGAAGCTTTCTTT. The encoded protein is CSVGQGLTEAFF.

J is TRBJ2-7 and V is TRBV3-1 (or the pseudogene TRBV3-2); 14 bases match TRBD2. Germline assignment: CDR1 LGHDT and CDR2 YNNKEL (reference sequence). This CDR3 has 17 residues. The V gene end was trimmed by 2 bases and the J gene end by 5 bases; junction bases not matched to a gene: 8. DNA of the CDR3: TGTGCCAGCAGCCAACTGACTAGCGGGAGGGCCCCGGACGAGCAGTACTTC. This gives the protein CASSQLTSGRAPDEQYF.

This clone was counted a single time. CDR3 bases: TGTGCCAGCAGCTTGATTGGGCGGGAGAATGAAAAACTGTTTTTT. Protein sequence: CASSLIGRENEKLFF. The chain uses TRBV5-5 and TRBJ1-4; D not resolved. Deletions cut 1 base from V and 5 bases from J, with 12 bases between. CDR1 SGHKS and CDR2 YYEKEE come from the germline V gene (reference sequence). The CDR3 length is 15 residues.

CDR3 bases: TGTGCCAGCACCCAGGAGGAAGCGGGAGGTAATGAGCAGTTCTTC. Translating gives CASTQEEAGGNEQFF. This chain links TRBV2 with TRBJ2-1; 9 nucleotides agree with TRBD2. Germline loops: CDR1 SNHLY, CDR2 FYNNEI. V lost 7 bases and J lost 7; bases outside the gene matches: 11. The CDR3 sequence is 15 residues long.

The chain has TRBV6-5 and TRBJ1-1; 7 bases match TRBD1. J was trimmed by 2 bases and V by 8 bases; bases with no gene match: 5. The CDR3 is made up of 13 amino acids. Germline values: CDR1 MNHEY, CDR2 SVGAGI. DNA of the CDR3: TGTGCCAGCCGAGGACAGGAAAACACTGAAGCTTTCTTT. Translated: CASRGQENTEAFF.

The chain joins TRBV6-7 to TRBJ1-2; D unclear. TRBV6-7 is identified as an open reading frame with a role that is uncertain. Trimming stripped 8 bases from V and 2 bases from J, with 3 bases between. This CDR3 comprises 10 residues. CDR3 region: CASSNYGYTF. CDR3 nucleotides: TGTGCCAGCTCAAACTATGGCTACACCTTC.

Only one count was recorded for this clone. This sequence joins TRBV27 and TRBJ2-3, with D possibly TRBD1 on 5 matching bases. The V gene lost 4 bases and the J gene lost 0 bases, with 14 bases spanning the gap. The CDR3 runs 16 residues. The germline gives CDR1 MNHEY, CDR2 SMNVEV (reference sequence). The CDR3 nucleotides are TGTGCCAGCAGTTCTTGGACAAGACTTAGCACAGATACGCAGTATTTT. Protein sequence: CASSSWTRLSTDTQYF.

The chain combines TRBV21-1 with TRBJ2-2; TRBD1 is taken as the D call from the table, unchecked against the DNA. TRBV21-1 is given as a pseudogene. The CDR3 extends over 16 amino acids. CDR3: CASSKGRGPGTGELFF. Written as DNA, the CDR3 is TGTGCCAGCAGCAAAGGTAGGGGGCCGGGTACCGGGGAGCTGTTTTTT.

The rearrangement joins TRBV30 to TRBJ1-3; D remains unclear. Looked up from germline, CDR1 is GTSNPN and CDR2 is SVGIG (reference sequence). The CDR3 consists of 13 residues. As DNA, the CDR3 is TGTGCTGGCGGGCAGAACTCTGGAAACACCATATATTTT. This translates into CAGGQNSGNTIYF.

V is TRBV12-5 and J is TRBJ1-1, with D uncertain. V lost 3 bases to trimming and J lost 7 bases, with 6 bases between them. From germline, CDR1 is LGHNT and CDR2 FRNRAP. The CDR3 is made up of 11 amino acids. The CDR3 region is CASGLGGEAFF. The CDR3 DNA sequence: TGTGCTAGTGGTTTAGGAGGTGAAGCTTTCTTT.

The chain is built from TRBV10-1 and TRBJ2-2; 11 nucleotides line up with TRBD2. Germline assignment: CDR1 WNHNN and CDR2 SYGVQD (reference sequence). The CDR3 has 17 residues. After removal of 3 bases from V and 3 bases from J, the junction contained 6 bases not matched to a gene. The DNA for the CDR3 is TGCGCCAGCAGTGAAGTAGCGGGGGGGCTTTACACCGGGGAGCTGTTTTTT. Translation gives CASSEVAGGLYTGELFF.